This paragraph covers one TCR beta chain sequence. The data are from a study of blood T cell repertoires in COVID-19. Authors' methods: Amplification of reference gene primers provided the estimated nucleated cell counts. Profiling relied on immunoSEQ multiplex PCR, and the TCRdb table lists in-frame clones only, not all of them. V and J calls and clone size are as listed in that table; D and trimming were resolved from the DNA. The data hold 200,000 to 250,000 clones, with about 82% observed a single time. V dropped 7 bases and J dropped 5 bases, with 15 bases sitting between them. Per germline, CDR1 MNHEY and CDR2 SVGAGI. This CDR3 region has 14 residues. Seattle patient enrollment occurred during active infection, with longitudinal follow-up thereafter.

This clonotype was sampled from a man between 50 and 59 years old with COVID-19, enrolled during active disease. The genes are TRBV6-5 and TRBJ1-5; D possibly corresponds to TRBD1 (6 bases). What was sequenced was peripheral blood. CDR3 in amino acids: CASTKVRGDQPQHF. The CDR3 nucleotides are TGTGCCAGCACAAAGGTCAGGGGTGATCAGCCCCAGCATTTT.